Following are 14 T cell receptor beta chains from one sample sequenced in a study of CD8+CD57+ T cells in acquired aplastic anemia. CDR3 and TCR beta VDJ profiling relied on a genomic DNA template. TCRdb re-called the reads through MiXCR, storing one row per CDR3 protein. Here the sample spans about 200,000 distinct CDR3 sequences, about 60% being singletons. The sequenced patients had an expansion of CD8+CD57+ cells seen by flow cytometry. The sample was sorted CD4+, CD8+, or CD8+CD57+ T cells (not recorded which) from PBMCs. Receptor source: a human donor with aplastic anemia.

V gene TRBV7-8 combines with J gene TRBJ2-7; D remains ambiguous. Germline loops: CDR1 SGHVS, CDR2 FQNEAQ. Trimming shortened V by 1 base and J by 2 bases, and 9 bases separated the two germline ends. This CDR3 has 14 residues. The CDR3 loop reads CASSLGTNTYEQYF. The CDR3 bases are TGTGCCAGCAGCTTAGGAACGAATACCTACGAGCAGTACTTC.

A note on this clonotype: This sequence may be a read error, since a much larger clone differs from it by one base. The chain's CDR3 is CASSRGTPYEQHF. CDR3 coding DNA: TGTGCCAGCAGTCGGGGGACCCCCTACGAGCAGCACTTC. The chain has TRBV28 and TRBJ2-7, with D perhaps matching TRBD2 (6 bases). This CDR3 is built from 13 residues. Germline assignment: CDR1 MDHEN and CDR2 SYDVKM.

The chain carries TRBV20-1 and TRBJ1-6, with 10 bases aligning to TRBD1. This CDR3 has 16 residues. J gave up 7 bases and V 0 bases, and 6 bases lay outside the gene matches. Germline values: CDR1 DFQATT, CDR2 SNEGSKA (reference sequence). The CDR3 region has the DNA TGCAGTGCTAGAGAGGGACAGGGGATTCGGAATTCACCCCTCCACTTT. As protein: CSAREGQGIRNSPLHF.

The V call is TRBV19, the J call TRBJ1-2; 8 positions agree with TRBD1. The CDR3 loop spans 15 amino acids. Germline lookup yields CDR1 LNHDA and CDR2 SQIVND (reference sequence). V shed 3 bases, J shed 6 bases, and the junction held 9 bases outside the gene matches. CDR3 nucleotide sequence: TGTGCCAGTAGTATGCAGGGGGCTGGGATGGATGGCTACACCTTC. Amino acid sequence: CASSMQGAGMDGYTF.

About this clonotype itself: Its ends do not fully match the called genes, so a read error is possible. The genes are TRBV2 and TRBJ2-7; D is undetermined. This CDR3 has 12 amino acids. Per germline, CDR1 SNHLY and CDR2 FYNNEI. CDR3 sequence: CASSEVRYEQCF. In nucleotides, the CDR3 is TGTGCCAGCAGTGAAGTCCGCTACGAGCAGTGCTTC. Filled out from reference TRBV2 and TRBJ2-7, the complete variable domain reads EPEVTQTPSHQVTQMGQEVILRCVPISNHLYFYWYRQILGQKVEFLVSFYNNEISEKSEIFDDQFSVERPDGSNFTLKIRSTKLEDSAMYFCASSEVRYEQCFGPGTRLTVT.

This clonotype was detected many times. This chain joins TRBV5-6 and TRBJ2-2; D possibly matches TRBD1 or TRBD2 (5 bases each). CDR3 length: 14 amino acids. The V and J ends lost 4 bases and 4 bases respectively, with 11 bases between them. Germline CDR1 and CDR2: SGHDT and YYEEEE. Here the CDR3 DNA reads TGTGCCAGCAGCCAAGGGACGGGCACCGGGGAGCTGTTTTTT. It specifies CASSQGTGTGELFF.

The CDR3 loop is CASSERMGQSYSNQPQHF. For the CDR3, the DNA is TGTGCCAGTAGCGAACGCATGGGACAGTCGTATAGCAATCAGCCCCAGCATTTT. V and J are TRBV19 and TRBJ1-5; the match to TRBD1 covers 7 bases. J lost 0 bases, V lost 6 bases, and 14 bases had no gene match. The CDR3 is made up of 18 amino acids. CDR1 LNHDA and CDR2 SQIVND come from the germline V gene (reference sequence).

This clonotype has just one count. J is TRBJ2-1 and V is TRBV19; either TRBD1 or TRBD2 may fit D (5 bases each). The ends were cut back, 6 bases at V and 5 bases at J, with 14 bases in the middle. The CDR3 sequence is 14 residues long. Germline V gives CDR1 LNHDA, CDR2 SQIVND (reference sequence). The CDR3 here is CASRSRPGHNEQFF. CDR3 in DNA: TGTGCCAGTAGAAGTAGGCCGGGGCACAATGAGCAGTTCTTC.

CDR3 bases: TGCGCCAGCAGCGCCGTAGCGGGGGGGCGCAATGAGCAGTTCTTC. Protein product: CASSAVAGGRNEQFF. The chain has TRBV5-1 and TRBJ2-1; TRBD2 agrees at 11 bases. Trimming removed 4 bases from V and 6 bases from J; junction bases left unmatched: 6. Germline V lookup: CDR1 SGHRS, CDR2 YFSETQ. The CDR3 loop spans 15 amino acids.

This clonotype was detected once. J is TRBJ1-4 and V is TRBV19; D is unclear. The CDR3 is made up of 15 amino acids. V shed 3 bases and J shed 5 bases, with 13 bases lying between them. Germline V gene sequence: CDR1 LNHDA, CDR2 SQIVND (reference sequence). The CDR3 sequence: CASSIRSPGNEKLFF. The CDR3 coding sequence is TGTGCCAGTAGTATTAGGTCGCCGGGGAATGAAAAACTGTTTTTT.

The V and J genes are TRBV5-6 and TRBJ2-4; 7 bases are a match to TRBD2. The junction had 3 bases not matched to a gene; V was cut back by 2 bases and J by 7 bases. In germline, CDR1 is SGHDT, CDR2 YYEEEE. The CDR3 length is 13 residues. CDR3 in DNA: TGTGCCAGCAGCTTAGCGGGGAGGAACATTCAGTACTTC. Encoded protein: CASSLAGRNIQYF.

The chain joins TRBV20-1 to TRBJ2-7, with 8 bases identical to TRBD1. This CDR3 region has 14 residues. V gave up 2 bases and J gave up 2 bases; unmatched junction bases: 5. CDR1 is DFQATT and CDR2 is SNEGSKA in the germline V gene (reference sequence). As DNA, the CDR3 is TGCAGTGCTAGACAGGGGGCGTGGACCTACGAGCAGTACTTC. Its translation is CSARQGAWTYEQYF.

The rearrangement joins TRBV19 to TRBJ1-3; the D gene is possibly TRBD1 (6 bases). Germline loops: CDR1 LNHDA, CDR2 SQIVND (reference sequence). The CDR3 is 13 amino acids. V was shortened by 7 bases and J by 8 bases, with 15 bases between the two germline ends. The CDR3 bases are TGTGCCAGTACTCGTCCAGGGGCCGACACCATATATTTT. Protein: CASTRPGADTIYF.

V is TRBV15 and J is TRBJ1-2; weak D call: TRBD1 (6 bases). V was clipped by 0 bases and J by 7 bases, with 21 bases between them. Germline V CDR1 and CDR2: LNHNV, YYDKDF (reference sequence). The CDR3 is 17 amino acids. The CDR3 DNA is TGTGCCACCAGCAGAGATACGTCCGGGACAATGGATGGTGGCTACACCTTC. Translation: CATSRDTSGTMDGGYTF.